The text below deals with one T cell receptor beta chain. Its specificity is unknown. These data originate in a study of cytomegalovirus exposure and HLA in healthy donors. The PCR contained 60 Vbeta and 13 Jbeta primers. TCRdb's table, derived via immunoSEQ multiplex PCR, lists solely in-frame clones and lacks some. Here the sample spans approximately 220,000 clones, almost 80% being singletons. V gave up 2 bases and J gave up 10 bases; unmatched junction bases: 6. CDR3 size: 15 residues. CDR1 is SGHDT, CDR2 YYEEEE, per germline. Study results and limitations: Relative to the 666-donor mean, N-insertions were reportedly fewer in an Asian-associated ancestry cluster in a later analysis. There were several of the most significant clusters that appeared linked to common viral pathogens in a later analysis.

Source material: PBMCs. This receptor was identified in a male donor in good health and CMV-seronegative. This chain links TRBV5-6 with TRBJ2-1; 13 nucleotides match TRBD2. Written as DNA, the CDR3 is TGTGCCAGCAGCTTTGGACTAGCGGGAGTTCGGGAGCAGTTCTTC. It translates to CASSFGLAGVREQFF.